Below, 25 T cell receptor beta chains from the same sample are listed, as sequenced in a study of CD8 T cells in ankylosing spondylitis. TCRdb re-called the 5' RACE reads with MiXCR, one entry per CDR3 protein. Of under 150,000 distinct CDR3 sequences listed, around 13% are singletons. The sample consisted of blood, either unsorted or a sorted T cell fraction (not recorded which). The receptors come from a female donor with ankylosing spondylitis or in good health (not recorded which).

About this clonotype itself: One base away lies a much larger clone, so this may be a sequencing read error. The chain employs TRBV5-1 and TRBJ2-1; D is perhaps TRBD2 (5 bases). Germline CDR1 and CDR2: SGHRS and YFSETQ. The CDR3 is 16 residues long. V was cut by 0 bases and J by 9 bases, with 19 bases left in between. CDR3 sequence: CASSLGDYGNIGEQFF. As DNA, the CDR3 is TGCGCCAGCAGCTTGGGTGACTACGGGAATATAGGTGAGCAGTTCTTC.

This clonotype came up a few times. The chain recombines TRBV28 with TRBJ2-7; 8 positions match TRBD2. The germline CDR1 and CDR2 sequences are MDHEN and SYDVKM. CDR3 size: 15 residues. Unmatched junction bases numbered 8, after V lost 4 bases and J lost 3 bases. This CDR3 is CASSSPGGTHYEQYF. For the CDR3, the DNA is TGTGCCAGCAGTTCACCGGGGGGGACTCACTACGAGCAGTACTTC.

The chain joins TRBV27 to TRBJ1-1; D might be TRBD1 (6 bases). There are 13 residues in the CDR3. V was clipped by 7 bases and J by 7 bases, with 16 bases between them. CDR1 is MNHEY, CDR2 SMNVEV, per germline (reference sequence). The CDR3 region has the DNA TGTGCCAGCACCATTGGGGGCAGGGATGAAGCTTTCTTT. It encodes CASTIGGRDEAFF.

CDR3 region: CSAREQGSPRGGYTF. CDR3 DNA sequence: TGCAGTGCTAGAGAACAGGGTTCCCCCCGGGGCGGCTACACCTTC. The gene calls are TRBV20-1 and TRBJ1-2; perhaps TRBD1 as D (6 bases). CDR1 DFQATT and CDR2 SNEGSKA come from the germline V gene (reference sequence). The CDR3 contains 15 residues. V lost 0 bases to trimming and J lost 8 bases, with 19 bases between them.

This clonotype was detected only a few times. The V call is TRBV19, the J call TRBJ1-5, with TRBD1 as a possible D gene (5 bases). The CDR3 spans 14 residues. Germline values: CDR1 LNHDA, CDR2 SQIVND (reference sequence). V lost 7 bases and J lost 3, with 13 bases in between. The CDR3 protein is CASNRQGDNQPQHF. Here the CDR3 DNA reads TGTGCCAGTAATCGGCAGGGAGACAATCAGCCCCAGCATTTT.

CDR3 nucleotide sequence: TGTGCCAGTAGTACCCCAGGACTAGCGGGACAGCAGTTCTTC. Its protein is CASSTPGLAGQQFF. V gene TRBV19 combines with J gene TRBJ2-1; 12 positions match TRBD2. Germline V gives CDR1 LNHDA, CDR2 SQIVND (reference sequence). Germline trimming cut 4 bases from V and 11 bases from J; bases unmatched to any gene: 6. The CDR3 spans 14 residues. The full variable domain, rest sourced from reference TRBV19 and TRBJ2-1, is DGGITQSPKYLFRKEGQNVTLSCEQNLNHDAMYWYRQDPGQGLRLIYYSQIVNDFQKGDIAEGYSVSREKKESFPLTVTSAQKNPTAFYLCASSTPGLAGQQFFGPGTRLTVL.

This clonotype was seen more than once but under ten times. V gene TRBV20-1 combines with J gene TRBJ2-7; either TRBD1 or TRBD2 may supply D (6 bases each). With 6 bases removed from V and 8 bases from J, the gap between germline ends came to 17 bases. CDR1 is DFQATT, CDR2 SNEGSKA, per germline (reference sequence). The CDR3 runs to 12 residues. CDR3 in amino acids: CSATRQEGKQYF. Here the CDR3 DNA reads TGCAGTGCCACTAGACAGGAGGGAAAGCAGTACTTC.

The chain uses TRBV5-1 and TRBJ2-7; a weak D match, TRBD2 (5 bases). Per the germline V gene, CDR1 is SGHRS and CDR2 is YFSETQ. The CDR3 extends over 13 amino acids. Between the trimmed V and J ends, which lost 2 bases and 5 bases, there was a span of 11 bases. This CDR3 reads CASSFGLSDEQYF. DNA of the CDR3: TGCGCCAGCAGCTTCGGACTCAGCGACGAGCAGTACTTC. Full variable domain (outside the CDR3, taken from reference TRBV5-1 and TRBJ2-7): KAGVTQTPRYLIKTRGQQVTLSCSPISGHRSVSWYQQTPGQGLQFLFEYFSETQRNKGNFPGRFSGRQFSNSRSEMNVSTLELGDSALYLCASSFGLSDEQYFGPGTRLTVT.

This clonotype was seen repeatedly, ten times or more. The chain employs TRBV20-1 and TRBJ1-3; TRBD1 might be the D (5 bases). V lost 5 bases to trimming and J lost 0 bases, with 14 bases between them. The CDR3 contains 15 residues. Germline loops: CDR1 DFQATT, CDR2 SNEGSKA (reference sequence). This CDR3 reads CSALSGPGSGNTIYF. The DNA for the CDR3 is TGCAGTGCTCTATCGGGACCGGGCTCTGGAAACACCATATATTTT.

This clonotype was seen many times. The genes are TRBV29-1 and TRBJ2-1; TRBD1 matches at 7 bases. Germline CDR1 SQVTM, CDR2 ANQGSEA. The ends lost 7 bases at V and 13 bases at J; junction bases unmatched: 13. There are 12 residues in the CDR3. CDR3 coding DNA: TGCAGCGCCGTCACAGGGGCGGATTCCCAGTTCTTC. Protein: CSAVTGADSQFF.

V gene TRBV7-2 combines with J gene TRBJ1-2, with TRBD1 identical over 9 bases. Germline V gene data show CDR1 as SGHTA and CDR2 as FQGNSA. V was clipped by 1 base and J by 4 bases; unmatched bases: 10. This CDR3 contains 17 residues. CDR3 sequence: CASSLGPMTGGRYGYTF. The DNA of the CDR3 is TGTGCCAGCAGCTTAGGCCCGATGACAGGGGGACGCTATGGCTACACCTTC. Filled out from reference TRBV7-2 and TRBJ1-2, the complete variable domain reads GAGVSQSPSNKVTEKGKDVELRCDPISGHTALYWYRQSLGQGLEFLIYFQGNSAPDKSGLPSDRFSAERTGGSVSTLTIQRTQQEDSAVYLCASSLGPMTGGRYGYTFGSGTRLTVV.

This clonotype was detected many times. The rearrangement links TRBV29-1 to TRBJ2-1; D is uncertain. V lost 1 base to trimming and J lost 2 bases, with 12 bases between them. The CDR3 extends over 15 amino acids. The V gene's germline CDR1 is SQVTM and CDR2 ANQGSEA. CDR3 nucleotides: TGCAGCGTTGAAGGCAGCTATTCCCCCTACAATGAGCAGTTCTTC. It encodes CSVEGSYSPYNEQFF.

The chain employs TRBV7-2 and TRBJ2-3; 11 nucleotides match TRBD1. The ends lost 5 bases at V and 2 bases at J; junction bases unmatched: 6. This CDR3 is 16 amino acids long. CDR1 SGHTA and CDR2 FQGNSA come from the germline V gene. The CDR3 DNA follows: TGTGCCAGCAGCCTGGACAGGGGGCCCTTCACAGATACGCAGTATTTT. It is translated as CASSLDRGPFTDTQYF.

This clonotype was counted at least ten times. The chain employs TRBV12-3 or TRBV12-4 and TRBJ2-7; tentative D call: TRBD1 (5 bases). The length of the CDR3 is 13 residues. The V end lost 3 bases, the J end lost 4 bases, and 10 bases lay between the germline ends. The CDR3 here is CASSFRQGYEQYF. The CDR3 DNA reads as TGTGCCAGCAGTTTCCGGCAGGGTTACGAGCAGTACTTC.

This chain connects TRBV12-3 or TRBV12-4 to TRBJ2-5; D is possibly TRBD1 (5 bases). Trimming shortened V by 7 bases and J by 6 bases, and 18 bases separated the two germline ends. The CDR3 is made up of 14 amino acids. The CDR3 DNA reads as TGTGCCAGCACCCCATTCAGGGATGCAAAGACCCAGTACTTC. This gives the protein CASTPFRDAKTQYF.

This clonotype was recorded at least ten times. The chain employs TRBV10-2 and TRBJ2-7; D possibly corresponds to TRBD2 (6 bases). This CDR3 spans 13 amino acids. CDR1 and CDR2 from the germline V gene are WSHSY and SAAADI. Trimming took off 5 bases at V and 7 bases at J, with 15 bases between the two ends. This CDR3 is CASSRDLSREQYF. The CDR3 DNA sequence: TGCGCCAGCAGTCGGGACTTGTCTCGGGAGCAGTACTTC.

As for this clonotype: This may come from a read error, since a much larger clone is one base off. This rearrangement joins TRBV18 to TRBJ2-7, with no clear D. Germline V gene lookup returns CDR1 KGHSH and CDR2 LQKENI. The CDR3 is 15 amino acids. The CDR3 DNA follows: TGTGCCAGCTCACAGTGGAAGCAGGTCAACTACGAGCAGTGCTTC. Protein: CASSQWKQVNYEQCF. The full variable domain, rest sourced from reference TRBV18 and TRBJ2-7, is NAGVMQNPRHLVRRRGQEARLRCSPMKGHSHVYWYRQLPEEGLKFMVYLQKENIIDESGMPKERFSAEFPKEGPSILRIQQVVRGDSAAYFCASSQWKQVNYEQCFGPGTRLTVT.

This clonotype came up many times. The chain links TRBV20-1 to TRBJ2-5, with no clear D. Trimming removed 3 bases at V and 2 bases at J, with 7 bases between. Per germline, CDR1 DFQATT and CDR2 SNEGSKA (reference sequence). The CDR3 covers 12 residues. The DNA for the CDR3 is TGCAGTGCTAGTAGCCGGCAAGAGACCCAGTACTTC. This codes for CSASSRQETQYF.

The CDR3 loop is CASSLATGLNEAFF. The CDR3 region has the DNA TGCGCCAGCAGCTTGGCCACAGGGCTTAATGAAGCTTTCTTT. The genes are TRBV5-1 and TRBJ1-1; maybe TRBD1 (6 bases). The germline V gene has CDR1 SGHRS and CDR2 YFSETQ. This CDR3 is 14 amino acids long. Trimming took off 0 bases at V and 7 bases at J, with 13 bases between the two ends.

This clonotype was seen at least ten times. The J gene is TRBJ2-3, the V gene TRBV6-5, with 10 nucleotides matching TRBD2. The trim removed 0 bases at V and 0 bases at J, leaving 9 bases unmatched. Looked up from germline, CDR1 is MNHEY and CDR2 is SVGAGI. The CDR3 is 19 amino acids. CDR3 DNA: TGTGCCAGCAGTTACTCGTCCCGTAGCGGGAGGCCCAGCACAGATACGCAGTATTTT. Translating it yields CASSYSSRSGRPSTDTQYF.

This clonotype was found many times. In nucleotides, the CDR3 is TGTGCCAGCAGTTCCGACAATTACAATGAGCAGTTCTTC. Protein product: CASSSDNYNEQFF. The chain links TRBV27 to TRBJ2-1; D gene ambiguous. V lost 4 bases and J lost 4, with 8 bases in between. CDR1 is MNHEY, CDR2 SMNVEV, per germline (reference sequence). The CDR3 length is 13 residues.

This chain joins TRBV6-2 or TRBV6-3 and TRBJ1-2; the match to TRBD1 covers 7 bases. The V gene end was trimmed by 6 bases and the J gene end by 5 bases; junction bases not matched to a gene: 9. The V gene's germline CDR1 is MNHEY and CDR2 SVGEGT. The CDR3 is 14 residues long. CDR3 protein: CASSGQASIYGYTF. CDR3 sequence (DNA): TGTGCCAGCAGCGGACAGGCCTCCATTTATGGCTACACCTTC.

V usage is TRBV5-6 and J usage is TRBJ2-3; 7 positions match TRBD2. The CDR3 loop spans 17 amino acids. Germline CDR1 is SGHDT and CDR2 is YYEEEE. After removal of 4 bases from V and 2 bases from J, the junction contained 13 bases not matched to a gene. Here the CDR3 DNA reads TGTGCCAGCAGCGGGGGGGGTCGGGGGATGGACACAGATACGCAGTATTTT. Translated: CASSGGGRGMDTDTQYF.

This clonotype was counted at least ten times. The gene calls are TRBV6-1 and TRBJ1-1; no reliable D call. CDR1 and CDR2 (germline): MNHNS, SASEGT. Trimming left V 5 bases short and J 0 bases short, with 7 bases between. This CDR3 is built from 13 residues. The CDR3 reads CASSRVLNTEAFF. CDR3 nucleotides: TGTGCCAGCAGTCGGGTACTGAACACTGAAGCTTTCTTT.

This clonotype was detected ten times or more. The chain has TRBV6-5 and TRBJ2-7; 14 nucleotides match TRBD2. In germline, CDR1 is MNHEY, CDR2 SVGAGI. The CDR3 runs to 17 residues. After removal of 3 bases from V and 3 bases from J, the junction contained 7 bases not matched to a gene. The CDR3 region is CASSYSGTSGGVYEQYF. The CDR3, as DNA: TGTGCCAGCAGTTATTCCGGGACTAGCGGGGGTGTCTACGAGCAGTACTTC.